The 9 T cell receptor beta chains below come from one sample, sequenced in a study of blood T cell repertoires in COVID-19 (dated by TCRdb to 2018 to 2020). Library generation was performed with the immunoSEQ multiplex PCR assay. TCRdb obtained this table from immuneACCESS and retained in-frame rearrangements with V and J assigned. These tables miss some clones; where compared with another copy, unresolved V genes account for less than half of the shortfall, and the remainder is unexplained. The sample records around 20,000 clones, 70% to 90% of which are singletons. The ten biggest clones cover 31% of the sample. The sequencing sample was made of peripheral blood. The receptor set was obtained from a human donor with active COVID-19. The donor label of this sample is uncertain.

V usage is TRBV29-1 and J usage is TRBJ2-3, with 9 bases matching TRBD2. Germline lookup yields CDR1 SQVTM and CDR2 ANQGSEA. V was pared by 7 bases and J by 0 bases, with 5 bases of the junction left unmatched. The CDR3 extends over 14 amino acids. The CDR3 sequence is CSGSGGPSTDTQYF. The CDR3 region has the DNA TGCAGCGGTAGCGGGGGTCCTAGCACAGATACGCAGTATTTT.

This chain uses TRBV25-1 with TRBJ1-5; D is uncertain. CDR1 is MGHDK, CDR2 SYGVNS, per germline. Trimming shortened V by 0 bases and J by 2 bases, and 5 bases separated the two germline ends. The CDR3 runs to 14 residues. The CDR3 region is CASSEYYGNQPQHF. The CDR3 coding sequence is TGTGCCAGCAGTGAATATTATGGCAATCAGCCCCAGCATTTT. Variable domain in full (rest from reference TRBV25-1 and TRBJ1-5): EADIYQTPRYLVIGTGKKITLECSQTMGHDKMYWYQQDPGMELHLIHYSYGVNSTEKGDLSSESTVSRIRTEHFPLTLESARPSHTSQYLCASSEYYGNQPQHFGDGTRLSIL.

V and J are TRBV5-4 and TRBJ2-5; 11 bases match TRBD1. J was trimmed by 4 bases and V by 2 bases; bases with no gene match: 10. This CDR3 has 17 residues. Germline V gene lookup returns CDR1 SGHNT and CDR2 YYREEE (reference sequence). The CDR3 reads CASSFGQGALEGETQYF. Here the CDR3 DNA reads TGTGCCAGCAGCTTTGGACAGGGGGCTTTGGAAGGAGAGACCCAGTACTTC.

This chain uses TRBV5-1 with TRBJ2-5, with D perhaps TRBD1 (6 bases). CDR3 size: 15 residues. Germline V gene data show CDR1 as SGHRS and CDR2 as YFSETQ. Trimming stripped 4 bases from V and 2 bases from J, with 15 bases between. The CDR3: CASSKKGTIQETQYF. The CDR3 DNA follows: TGCGCCAGCAGCAAAAAAGGGACAATACAAGAGACCCAGTACTTC.

The J gene is TRBJ2-3, the V gene TRBV3-1 (or the pseudogene TRBV3-2), with D perhaps matching TRBD2 (6 bases). The V end was cut by 4 bases, the J end by 3 bases, with 11 bases between. The CDR3 covers 14 residues. Germline V lookup: CDR1 LGHDT, CDR2 YNNKEL (reference sequence). The CDR3 protein is CASSLPSETDTQYF. The CDR3 DNA sequence: TGTGCCAGCAGCCTACCTAGCGAGACAGATACGCAGTATTTT.

The chain combines TRBV13 with TRBJ2-7; 12 positions agree with TRBD2. This CDR3 comprises 14 residues. The germline CDR1 and CDR2 sequences are PRHDT and FYEKMQ (reference sequence). V lost 5 bases, J lost 3 bases, and 2 bases stayed unmatched. CDR3 DNA: TGTGCCAGCAGCCGACTAGCGGGAGTCTACGAGCAGTACTTC. Amino acid sequence: CASSRLAGVYEQYF.

The chain recombines TRBV3-1 (or the pseudogene TRBV3-2) with TRBJ2-1, with 10 nucleotides matching TRBD2. Trimming cost V 1 base and J 5 bases; bases outside gene matches: 2. CDR3 length: 15 residues. The germline gives CDR1 LGHDT, CDR2 YNNKEL (reference sequence). The CDR3 loop reads CASSQGSGRDNEQFF. DNA for the CDR3: TGTGCCAGCAGCCAAGGGAGCGGGAGGGACAATGAGCAGTTCTTC.

The gene calls are TRBV29-1 and TRBJ2-1; D is possibly TRBD1 (6 bases). Between the trimmed V and J ends, which lost 7 bases and 5 bases, there was a span of 15 bases. Germline assignment: CDR1 SQVTM and CDR2 ANQGSEA. This CDR3 region has 13 residues. The chain's CDR3 is CSAGDRRHNEQFF. The CDR3 nucleotides read TGCAGCGCTGGAGACAGGCGACACAATGAGCAGTTCTTC.

This sequence joins TRBV2 and TRBJ2-1; no firm D call. The germline V and J ends were trimmed by 4 bases and 8 bases, with 9 bases remaining between them. Per the germline V gene, CDR1 is SNHLY and CDR2 is FYNNEI. This CDR3 is 12 amino acids long. The CDR3 spells CASSVRYHEQFF. CDR3 coding DNA: TGTGCCAGCAGTGTTCGGTACCATGAGCAGTTCTTC.